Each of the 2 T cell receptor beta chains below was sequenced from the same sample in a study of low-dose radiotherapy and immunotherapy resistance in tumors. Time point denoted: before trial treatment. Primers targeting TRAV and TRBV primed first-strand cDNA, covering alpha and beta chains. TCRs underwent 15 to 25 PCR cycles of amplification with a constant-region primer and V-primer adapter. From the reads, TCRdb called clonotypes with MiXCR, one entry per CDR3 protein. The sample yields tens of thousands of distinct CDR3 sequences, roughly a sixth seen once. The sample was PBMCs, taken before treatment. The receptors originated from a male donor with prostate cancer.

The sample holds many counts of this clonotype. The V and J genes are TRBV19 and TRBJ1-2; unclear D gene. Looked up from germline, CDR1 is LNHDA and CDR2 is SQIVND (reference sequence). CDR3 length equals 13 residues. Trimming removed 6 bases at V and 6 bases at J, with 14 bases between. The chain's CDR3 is CASRIGGGNGYTF. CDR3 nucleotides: TGTGCCAGTAGAATCGGTGGAGGGAATGGCTACACCTTC.

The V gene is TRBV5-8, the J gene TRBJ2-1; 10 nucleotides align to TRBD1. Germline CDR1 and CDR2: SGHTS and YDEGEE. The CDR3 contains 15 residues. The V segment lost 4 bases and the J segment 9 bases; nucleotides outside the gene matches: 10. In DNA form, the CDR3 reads TGTGCCAGCAGCCCGATGACAGGGGGCAAAAGTGAGCAGTTCTTC. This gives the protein CASSPMTGGKSEQFF.